The 26 T cell receptor beta chains below were found in one sample sequenced in a study of cytomegalovirus exposure and HLA in healthy donors (dated by TCRdb to the late 2010s). The library relied on the immunoSEQ multiplex PCR assay. For the multiplex PCR, a mixture combining 60 forward primers for TCR Vbeta segments and 13 reverse primers for TCR Jbeta segments was used. Imported from immuneACCESS, the table was reduced by TCRdb to in-frame sequences with V and J called. These copies leave out some clones; in studies compared against another copy, an unresolved V gene accounts for under half, and the cause of the remainder is not known. This sample gives over 150,000 clones in total; over 70% of them show up just once. The leading ten clones occupy around 7.2% of the sample. Sequencing was carried out using PBMCs. The source is a man aged 25 to 40 in good health and CMV-seropositive.

A few counts support this clone. The chain links TRBV4-1 to TRBJ2-7; 8 nucleotides align to TRBD1. Unmatched junction bases numbered 8, after V lost 1 base and J lost 3 bases. The CDR3 has 16 residues. The V gene's germline CDR1 is MGHRA and CDR2 YSYEKL. DNA of the CDR3: TGCGCCAGCAGCCAAGCGGACAGGGCGATTCGCTACGAGCAGTACTTC. It translates to CASSQADRAIRYEQYF.

V usage is TRBV9 and J usage is TRBJ2-1; 15 bases align to TRBD2. The CDR3 loop spans 15 amino acids. V lost 3 bases, J lost 9 bases, and 4 bases stayed unmatched. The germline V gene has CDR1 SGDLS and CDR2 YYNGEE. DNA of the CDR3: TGTGCCAGCAGCGCAGGACTAGCGGGGGGGCTTGAGCAGTTCTTC. Protein: CASSAGLAGGLEQFF.

The V gene is TRBV6-5, the J gene TRBJ1-1; D is perhaps TRBD1 (5 bases). CDR3 length: 15 amino acids. Germline CDR1 MNHEY, CDR2 SVGAGI. V was clipped by 6 bases and J by 4 bases, with 18 bases between them. The CDR3 DNA follows: TGTGCCAGCAGCCTAGACACAACGGGGGGCACTGAAGCTTTCTTT. Its translation: CASSLDTTGGTEAFF.

J is TRBJ1-4 and V is TRBV25-1; D is uncertain. With 3 bases removed from V and 5 bases from J, the gap between germline ends came to 13 bases. CDR1 MGHDK and CDR2 SYGVNS come from the germline V gene. The CDR3 spans 15 residues. The CDR3 loop reads CASSEATGLNEKLFF. The CDR3 DNA follows: TGTGCCAGCAGTGAGGCTACCGGGTTAAATGAAAAACTGTTTTTT.

The genes are TRBV28 and TRBJ2-7, with TRBD2 identical over 7 bases. Looked up from germline, CDR1 is MDHEN and CDR2 is SYDVKM. V gave up 5 bases and J gave up 3 bases; unmatched junction bases: 10. This CDR3 has 15 amino acids. CDR3 in amino acids: CASSPPGDYFYEQYF. DNA for the CDR3: TGTGCCAGCAGTCCCCCGGGGGACTATTTCTACGAGCAGTACTTC. Using reference TRBV28 and TRBJ2-7 for the parts outside the CDR3, the full variable domain is DVKVTQSSRYLVKRTGEKVFLECVQDMDHENMFWYRQDPGLGLRLIYFSYDVKMKEKGDIPEGYSVSREKKERFSLILESASTNQTSMYLCASSPPGDYFYEQYFGPGTRLTVT.

The V and J genes are TRBV5-1 and TRBJ2-1; a possible D gene is TRBD2 (6 bases). Germline CDR1 is SGHRS and CDR2 is YFSETQ. The CDR3 sequence is 16 residues long. V lost 0 bases to trimming and J lost 5 bases, with 15 bases between them. As DNA, the CDR3 is TGCGCCAGCAGCTTGGTTCGGATCGCTAGCGACAATGAGCAGTTCTTC. Translating gives CASSLVRIASDNEQFF.

The chain employs TRBV13 and TRBJ2-3, with D perhaps TRBD2 (6 bases). Germline-derived CDR1 and CDR2 are PRHDT and FYEKMQ (reference sequence). Trimming removed 2 bases at V and 1 base at J, with 10 bases between. The CDR3 has 15 amino acids. The CDR3 sequence is CASSLFGGRTDTQYF. The CDR3 DNA follows: TGTGCCAGCAGCTTATTCGGGGGACGCACAGATACGCAGTATTTT.

This chain links TRBV4-2 with TRBJ1-1; D is unresolved. The CDR3 runs to 13 residues. V lost 0 bases to trimming and J lost 6 bases, with 8 bases between them. CDR1 is LGHNA and CDR2 is YNFKEQ in the germline V gene. In DNA form, the CDR3 reads TGTGCCAGCAGCCAAGAGTCCCAGTCTGAAGCTTTCTTT. Encoded protein: CASSQESQSEAFF.

The chain recombines TRBV10-3 with TRBJ2-3; D is possibly TRBD1 (8 bases). V shed 10 bases and J shed 3 bases, with 17 bases lying between them. The CDR3 loop spans 14 amino acids. CDR1 is ENHRY, CDR2 SYGVKD, per germline. DNA of the CDR3: TGTGCCACTACGACAGGGGAGGGGACAGATACGCAGTATTTT. Its translation: CATTTGEGTDTQYF.

The gene calls are TRBV15 and TRBJ2-7; a weak D match, TRBD2 (5 bases). The V gene lost 0 bases and the J gene lost 0 bases, with 9 bases spanning the gap. The CDR3 consists of 15 residues. From germline, CDR1 is LNHNV and CDR2 YYDKDF (reference sequence). Here the CDR3 DNA reads TGTGCCACCAGCAGAGATAGACTACGCTCCTACGAGCAGTACTTC. Translating it yields CATSRDRLRSYEQYF.

This chain uses TRBV28 with TRBJ2-4; the D is unclear. Deletions cut 5 bases from V and 9 bases from J, with 17 bases between. Per germline, CDR1 MDHEN and CDR2 SYDVKM. CDR3 size: 14 residues. CDR3 DNA: TGTGCCAGCAGTCCTGCGCAGGTACCGAGCATTCAGTACTTC. Encoded protein: CASSPAQVPSIQYF.

The chain employs TRBV2 and TRBJ1-5; D perhaps matches TRBD1 (5 bases). The germline V and J ends were trimmed by 8 bases and 1 base, with 15 bases remaining between them. This CDR3 is built from 15 residues. In germline, CDR1 is SNHLY, CDR2 FYNNEI. CDR3 in amino acids: CASQSGGRSNQPQHF. The CDR3 DNA reads as TGTGCCAGCCAGAGCGGGGGTCGGAGCAATCAGCCCCAGCATTTT.

The V call is TRBV2, the J call TRBJ2-3, with D perhaps TRBD2 (6 bases). The germline gives CDR1 SNHLY, CDR2 FYNNEI. CDR3 length equals 15 residues. V was clipped by 7 bases and J by 0 bases, with 14 bases between them. CDR3 sequence (DNA): TGTGCCAGCACCCGGGACTTACCTAGCACAGATACGCAGTATTTT. Translated: CASTRDLPSTDTQYF.

The chain is built from TRBV9 and TRBJ2-3; the match to TRBD1 covers 10 bases. This CDR3 has 15 amino acids. Per the germline V gene, CDR1 is SGDLS and CDR2 is YYNGEE. After removal of 3 bases from V and 4 bases from J, the junction contained 5 bases not matched to a gene. The CDR3 loop reads CASSATGTGADTQYF. For the CDR3, the DNA is TGTGCCAGCAGCGCAACCGGGACAGGGGCAGATACGCAGTATTTT.

The V gene is TRBV12-5, the J gene TRBJ1-4; 7 bases are a match to TRBD1. J lost 3 bases, V lost 0 bases, and 13 bases had no gene match. The CDR3 covers 19 residues. Germline V gene sequence: CDR1 LGHNT, CDR2 FRNRAP. CDR3 sequence (DNA): TGTGCTAGTGGTTTGGTACTTCTAGGAAGGGGGCAGTCTAATGAAAAACTGTTTTTT. It translates to CASGLVLLGRGQSNEKLFF.

This CDR3 is CAYSQGANYGYTF. The CDR3 DNA follows: TGTGCCTATTCACAGGGAGCTAACTATGGCTACACCTTC. V gene TRBV30 combines with J gene TRBJ1-2; tentatively, D is TRBD1 (6 bases). Germline V gene data show CDR1 as GTSNPN and CDR2 as SVGIG (reference sequence). V was trimmed by 7 bases and J by 0 bases, leaving 12 bases between them. CDR3 size: 13 residues. The whole variable domain, remainder taken from reference TRBV30 and TRBJ1-2, is SQTIHQWPATLVQPVGSPLSLECTVEGTSNPNLYWYRQAAGRGLQLLFYSVGIGQISSEVPQNLSASRPQDRQFILSSKKLLLSDSGFYLCAYSQGANYGYTFGSGTRLTVV.

This clone occurred a few times. V usage is TRBV28 and J usage is TRBJ1-1; TRBD1 agrees at 10 bases. From germline, CDR1 is MDHEN and CDR2 SYDVKM. This CDR3 contains 14 residues. Unmatched junction bases numbered 6, after V lost 6 bases and J lost 5 bases. The CDR3, as DNA: TGTGCCAGCAGGTGGACAGGGGGTCGGACTGAAGCTTTCTTT. As protein: CASRWTGGRTEAFF.

The gene calls are TRBV10-3 and TRBJ2-1; 7 bases are a match to TRBD2. This CDR3 spans 16 amino acids. V dropped 3 bases and J dropped 2; count of bases not matched to a gene: 7. From germline, CDR1 is ENHRY and CDR2 SYGVKD. The CDR3 DNA reads as TGTGCCATCAGTGAACGCGGGGAGGGGCCCTACAATGAGCAGTTCTTC. Translated: CAISERGEGPYNEQFF.

The chain links TRBV29-1 to TRBJ2-5; perhaps TRBD2 as D (6 bases). Per the germline V gene, CDR1 is SQVTM and CDR2 is ANQGSEA. This CDR3 spans 16 amino acids. Trimming stripped 4 bases from V and 5 bases from J, with 23 bases between. The CDR3 coding sequence is TGCAGCGTTGTAGAGGTTCTAGCCCTGAGCGGGGAGACCCAGTACTTC. Its translation: CSVVEVLALSGETQYF.

The CDR3 region has the DNA TGTGCCAGCAGCTTATTTTCCCAGGGGCAGGATGAGCAGTTCTTC. This sequence encodes CASSLFSQGQDEQFF. V is TRBV11-3 and J is TRBJ2-1, with D perhaps TRBD1 (6 bases). This CDR3 contains 15 residues. Deletions cut 2 bases from V and 8 bases from J, with 16 bases between. The germline V gene encodes CDR1 SGHNT and CDR2 YENEEA.

The V gene is TRBV6-5, the J gene TRBJ2-7, with 8 bases lining up with TRBD2. V was clipped by 5 bases and J by 4 bases; unmatched bases: 7. There are 14 residues in the CDR3. Germline V CDR1 and CDR2: MNHEY, SVGAGI. In DNA form, the CDR3 reads TGTGCCAGCAGTGGTAGTAGCGGGACTTACGAGCAGTACTTC. It codes for CASSGSSGTYEQYF.

The J gene is TRBJ2-3, the V gene TRBV7-9; 10 bases match TRBD1. Germline V gives CDR1 SEHNR, CDR2 FQNEAQ (reference sequence). J was trimmed by 2 bases and V by 2 bases; bases with no gene match: 4. The CDR3 totals 16 residues. DNA of the CDR3: TGTGCCAGCAGCTTACCCGGGACAGGGGCCACAGATACGCAGTATTTT. Translated: CASSLPGTGATDTQYF.

This clone was seen only a few times. J is TRBJ2-2 and V is TRBV11-3, with 11 positions matching TRBD2. The CDR3 totals 16 residues. Germline V gene data show CDR1 as SGHNT and CDR2 as YENEEA. J gave up 3 bases and V 4 bases, and 4 bases lay outside the gene matches. CDR3 loop: CASSYGTSGDTGELFF. CDR3 DNA sequence: TGTGCCAGCAGCTACGGGACTAGCGGTGACACCGGGGAGCTGTTTTTT.

In this sample, this clone turned up once. The rearrangement uses TRBV7-2 and TRBJ2-3, with TRBD1 identical over 7 bases. This CDR3 is 13 amino acids long. Trimming cost V 1 base and J 7 bases; bases outside gene matches: 2. Germline values: CDR1 SGHTA, CDR2 FQGNSA. CDR3 protein: CASSLGTGYTQYF. The CDR3 nucleotides are TGTGCCAGCAGCTTAGGGACAGGCTATACGCAGTATTTT. Drawing the rest from reference TRBV7-2 and TRBJ2-3, the complete variable domain is GAGVSQSPSNKVTEKGKDVELRCDPISGHTALYWYRQSLGQGLEFLIYFQGNSAPDKSGLPSDRFSAERTGGSVSTLTIQRTQQEDSAVYLCASSLGTGYTQYFGPGTRLTVL.

This clone was seen a few times. The chain combines TRBV4-1 with TRBJ1-1, with D perhaps matching TRBD1 (6 bases). The CDR3 sequence is 14 residues long. The germline gives CDR1 MGHRA, CDR2 YSYEKL. The V gene lost 2 bases and the J gene lost 4 bases, with 11 bases spanning the gap. CDR3 DNA: TGCGCCAGCAGCCAACGTACAGGGCTCACTGAAGCTTTCTTT. Residues: CASSQRTGLTEAFF.

The J gene is TRBJ1-2, the V gene TRBV5-1; 8 positions agree with TRBD1. From germline, CDR1 is SGHRS and CDR2 YFSETQ. The CDR3 covers 15 residues. V lost 4 bases to trimming and J lost 6 bases; unmatched junction nucleotides: 11. CDR3 in DNA: TGCGCCAGCAGCCCTGAGGACAGGGTAATGGATGGCTACACCTTC. Its protein is CASSPEDRVMDGYTF.